This paragraph covers one TCR beta chain sequence. Its antigen is still unknown. This sample stems from a study of T cells after yellow fever vaccination. Universal primer sites and UMIs were introduced during 5'RACE template-switching synthesis of TCR cDNA. TCRdb independently ran MiXCR on the 5' RACE reads; one entry per CDR3 protein. The top ten hold 15% to 20% of the sample, which has some 390,000 distinct CDR3 sequences, around 20% seen once. This CDR3 region has 14 residues. The ends were cut back, 5 bases at V and 0 bases at J, with 7 bases in the middle. General study points: Re-detected after boosting: most primary clones, approximately 97% of CD4 and around 86% of CD8. High-abundance clonotypes from the bulk population could contaminate FACS-sorted repertoires.

The specimen comprised PBMCs, sampled before the yellow fever booster vaccination. The receptor was derived from a young man who received the YFV17D yellow fever vaccine. The rearrangement uses TRBV12-3 or TRBV12-4 and TRBJ2-2, with D unresolved. In DNA, the CDR3 is TGTGCCAGCAGTCCAGCCTCGAACACCGGGGAGCTGTTTTTT. Encoded protein: CASSPASNTGELFF.